Listed below are T cell receptor beta chains from one sample, sequenced in a study of molecular identifiers for immune sequencing clone quantification. One entry per CDR3 protein results from TCRdb running MiXCR on the PCR reads. The repertoire holds under 600,000 distinct CDR3 sequences, 20% to 25% seen once, with about 0.8% in the top ten. The sequenced sample consisted of naive CD8+ T cells from blood, with Jurkat cell RNA spiked in. Every receptor here comes from a human donor in good health. Some libraries in this study had Jurkat cell RNA spiked in. Each CDR3 is given with its conserved first and last residue. A D gene is named only where the DNA matches it firmly. Rows give clone size only sometimes, using once, few, many, or a class for an expanded clone.

>many|TRBJ2-3|TRBV5-1|NA
TGCGCCAGCAGCTTGGTTGGGTTACAAAGCACAGATACGCAGTATTTT
CASSLVGLQSTDTQYF
>NA|TRBJ1-1|TRBV28|NA
TGTGCCAGCAGTTTTCGAGGACTCACGAACACTGAAGCTTTCTTT
CASSFRGLTNTEAFF
>few|TRBJ1-2|TRBV5-6|NA
TGTGCCAGCAGCAAGGACCAGTTTGGCTACACCTTC
CASSKDQFGYTF
>NA|TRBJ1-4|TRBV6-2/TRBV6-3|NA
TGTGCCAGCACCCATAAGTCGACACCTGAAAAACTGTTTTTT
CASTHKSTPEKLFF
>many|TRBJ2-4|TRBV30|NA
TGTGCCTGGAGTACAACAGGGTGGGGCGCCAAAAACATTCAGTACTTC
CAWSTTGWGAKNIQYF
>NA|TRBJ2-1|TRBV10-1|NA
TGCGCCAGCAGTGAGCGGGGGCCTGAAGCCTACAATGAGCAGTTCTTC
CASSERGPEAYNEQFF
>NA|TRBJ2-1|TRBV24-1|NA
TGTGCCACCAGTGATAAACAGGGCCCCTACAATGAGCAGTTCTTC
CATSDKQGPYNEQFF
>many|TRBJ1-2|TRBV5-1|TRBD1
TGCGCCAGCAGCTTGTTATCTAGCCAATACAGGGGGCTTTCTGGCTACACCTTC
CASSLLSSQYRGLSGYTF
>few|TRBJ2-3|TRBV7-9|NA
TGTGCCAGCAGCCCTGTTTTTGGCAGCACAGATACGCAGTATTTT
CASSPVFGSTDTQYF
>many|TRBJ2-7|TRBV7-9|TRBD2
TGTGCCATCACTAGCGGTAGCTCCTACGAGCAGTACTTC
CAITSGSSYEQYF
>NA|TRBJ1-1|TRBV11-2|NA
TGTGCCAGCAGCTTAGTTACGGAAAAATACGGAATCTTT
CASSLVTEKYGIF
>NA|TRBJ1-2|TRBV4-3|TRBD1
TGCGCCAGCAGCCAAGGGACAGGGTTTCGCGATTACTATGGCTACACCTTC
CASSQGTGFRDYYGYTF
>many|TRBJ2-3|TRBV11-2|TRBD2
TGTGCCAGCAGCACGGGGACTAGTTCTACAGATACGCAGTATTTT
CASSTGTSSTDTQYF
>NA|TRBJ2-1|TRBV5-1|TRBD1
TGCGCCAGCAGCTCAACCCCGACAGGGCCTAATGAGCAGTTCTTC
CASSSTPTGPNEQFF
>NA|TRBJ1-4|TRBV5-8|NA
TGTGCCAGCAGCTTTTCGGACGGAGGGCAGTTCAATGAAAAACTGTTTTTT
CASSFSDGGQFNEKLFF
>few|TRBJ2-3|TRBV15|TRBD1
TGTGCCACCAGCAGGGTGACAGGGGCAACAGATACGCAGTATTTT
CATSRVTGATDTQYF
>many|TRBJ1-1|TRBV29-1|NA
TGCAGCGTTGAAGAGGAAGATAGTACTGAAGCTTTCTTT
CSVEEEDSTEAFF
>many|TRBJ1-5|TRBV7-9|NA
TGTGCCAGCAGCCGTAGCAATCAGCCCCAGCATTTT
CASSRSNQPQHF
>NA|TRBJ1-5|TRBV27|NA
TGTGCCAGCAGTTTAGGTCCGGGGTTGAGCAATCAGCCCCAGCATTTT
CASSLGPGLSNQPQHF
>NA|TRBJ1-5|TRBV6-2/TRBV6-3|NA
TGCGCCAGCAGTTACCGGGCCGATTGTAGCAATCAGCCCCAGCATTTT
CASSYRADCSNQPQHF
>many|TRBJ1-2|TRBV7-9|TRBD1
TGTGCCAGCAGCCGAGGCCGGACAGGAAGTTTCAACTATGGCTACACCTTC
CASSRGRTGSFNYGYTF
>many|TRBJ1-2|TRBV6-6|NA
TGTGCCAGCAGTTCCGGCCCCGAGGACACCTTC
CASSSGPEDTF
>many|TRBJ1-5|TRBV12-3/TRBV12-4|NA
TGTGCCAGCACCTTATACCCAGGGGCCCGTCAGCCCCAGCATTTT
CASTLYPGARQPQHF
>many|TRBJ1-1|TRBV5-8|TRBD1
TGTGCCAGCAGCCCCAGTCCGGGACAGGGACTGAACACTGAAGCTTTCTTT
CASSPSPGQGLNTEAFF
>NA|TRBJ2-7|TRBV28|TRBD1
TGTGCCAGCAGTCCCGGGACAGCTAACATTTACGAGCAGTACTTC
CASSPGTANIYEQYF
>many|TRBJ1-1|TRBV5-6|NA
TGTGCCAGCAGCTTGGCTCTACTGAACACTGAAGCTTTCTTT
CASSLALLNTEAFF
>NA|TRBJ1-2|TRBV30|TRBD1
TGTGCCTGGAGTCGGGACAGTCTTAACTATGGCTACACCTTC
CAWSRDSLNYGYTF
>many|TRBJ2-2|TRBV7-9|NA
TGTGCCAGCAGCTTAGCCCCAAAGAACACCGGGGAGCTGTTTTTT
CASSLAPKNTGELFF
>NA|TRBJ2-5|TRBV29-1|NA
TGCAGCGTTGAAGGGGACCAAGAGACCCAGTACTTC
CSVEGDQETQYF
>many|TRBJ2-7|TRBV14|TRBD2
TGTGCCAGCAGCCAAGGCCCTAGCGGCTCCTACGAGCAGTACTTC
CASSQGPSGSYEQYF
>many|TRBJ2-7|TRBV20-1|NA
TGCAGTGCTAGGCCCCCCGGGGCAGGACCCTACGAGCAGTACTTC
CSARPPGAGPYEQYF
>NA|TRBJ2-7|TRBV4-1|NA
TGCGCCAGCAGCCTCGGCCAAACTACGACCTACGAGCAGTACTTC
CASSLGQTTTYEQYF
>many|TRBJ2-7|TRBV20-1|NA
TGCAGTGCTAGAGATGTGACTAGTTTATTCTCCTACGAGCAGTACTTC
CSARDVTSLFSYEQYF
>NA|TRBJ1-1|TRBV12-3/TRBV12-4|TRBD1
TGTGCCAGCAGGGGGCAGGGGGGAACATTTACTGAAGCTTTCTTT
CASRGQGGTFTEAFF
>few|TRBJ1-1|TRBV5-6|NA
TGTGCCAGCAGCTTGGAGCGGGGATCGGACACTGAAGCTTTCTTT
CASSLERGSDTEAFF
>NA|TRBJ2-1|TRBV24-1|TRBD2
TGTGCCACCAGTGATTCTGGGGAGGGTACCGATGAGCAGTTCTTC
CATSDSGEGTDEQFF
>NA|TRBJ1-6|TRBV27|TRBD1
TGTGCCAGCAGTTGGTTGGGACAGGGTTCCTATAATTCACCCCTCCACTTT
CASSWLGQGSYNSPLHF
>NA|TRBJ1-1|TRBV4-1|NA
TGCGCCAGCAGCCAGTCCGGGGCCACCGCTGAAGCTTTCTTT
CASSQSGATAEAFF
>few|TRBJ2-4|TRBV7-9|NA
TGTGCCAGCAGCACCGGGACGTTTCAGTACTTC
CASSTGTFQYF
>many|TRBJ2-7|TRBV29-1|TRBD1
TGCAGCGTTCAAGGACAGGGCGAGCAGTACTTC
CSVQGQGEQYF
>many|TRBJ1-5|TRBV6-2/TRBV6-3|NA
TGTGCCAGCAGCCCAATTCCCTTACAGGGAGGTCAACAGCCCCAGCATTTT
CASSPIPLQGGQQPQHF
>few|TRBJ2-7|TRBV20-1|NA
TGCAGTGCTAGAGGGACAGTAAGCTACGAGCAGTACTTC
CSARGTVSYEQYF
>many|TRBJ2-3|TRBV14|TRBD2
TGTGCCAGCAGCCAAAGGCGGGAGAGGGTGACAGATACGCAGTATTTT
CASSQRRERVTDTQYF
>NA|TRBJ1-4|TRBV7-9|NA
TGTGCCAGCAGCTTAGACAGGGCTTCGGAAAAACTGTTTTTT
CASSLDRASEKLFF
>few|TRBJ1-2|TRBV13|TRBD1
TGTGCCAGCAGCTTCACAGGGGAAGATGGCTACACCTTC
CASSFTGEDGYTF
>NA|TRBJ2-1|TRBV30|TRBD2
TGTGCCTGGAGTAACGGGAGGGGCTCCTACAATGAGCAGTTCTTC
CAWSNGRGSYNEQFF
>many|TRBJ1-1|TRBV4-3|NA
TGCGCCAGCCGCATATTAAATGGGGGTAACACTGAAGCTTTCTTT
CASRILNGGNTEAFF
>many|TRBJ1-4|TRBV5-4|NA
TGTGCCAGCAGCTTATCTCAGGGGAGTGAAAAACTGTTTTTT
CASSLSQGSEKLFF
>few|TRBJ2-1|TRBV4-2|NA
TGTGCCAGCAGCCAAGACCAGCACGACTCCTACAATGAGCAGTTCTTC
CASSQDQHDSYNEQFF
>NA|TRBJ1-6|TRBV3-1|NA
TGTGCCAGCAGCTGGACCTGGACAAGCTTCAATTCACCCCTCCACTTT
CASSWTWTSFNSPLHF
>NA|TRBJ1-6|TRBV10-3|NA
TGTGCCATCAGTGTAGGACCTTCGGGTTCACCCCTCCACTTT
CAISVGPSGSPLHF
>NA|TRBJ1-2|TRBV28|NA
TGTGCCAGCAGTTTAGCGGGATTTTATGGCTACACCTTC
CASSLAGFYGYTF
>few|TRBJ1-6|TRBV4-1|NA
TGCGCCAGCAGCCAAGATCAGTCATGGGTTAATTCACCCCTCCACTTT
CASSQDQSWVNSPLHF
>few|TRBJ2-7|TRBV20-1|TRBD1
TGCAGTGCTGTTCCTGGGGACAGGGGGCCATACGAGCAGTACTTC
CSAVPGDRGPYEQYF
>few|TRBJ2-1|TRBV29-1|NA
TGCAGCGTTGAAGAACTCAGGGATGAGCAGTTCTTC
CSVEELRDEQFF
>many|TRBJ2-3|TRBV11-2|TRBD2
TGTGCCAGCATCCTAGCGGCTAGCGGGACAGCAGATACGCAGTATTTT
CASILAASGTADTQYF
>many|TRBJ1-2|TRBV29-1|NA
TGCAGCGTTGAAATGTCAGCTCCGAACTATGGCTACACCTTC
CSVEMSAPNYGYTF
>many|TRBJ2-2|TRBV29-1|TRBD2
TGCAGCGGCTGGGGTAGCGGGGACACCGGGGAGCTGTTTTTT
CSGWGSGDTGELFF